The 18 T cell receptor beta chains reported below all come from one sample, sequenced in a study of cytomegalovirus exposure and HLA in healthy donors (dated by TCRdb to about 2017). Libraries came from the immunoSEQ multiplex PCR assay. A mixture of 60 forward primers for TCR Vbeta segments and 13 reverse primers for TCR Jbeta segments was used in the multiplex PCR. This immuneACCESS table, as held by TCRdb, lists in-frame sequences with V and J called but not all clones. Of the missing ones, under half trace to an unresolved V gene in checked studies; the others have no known cause. The table for this sample lists fewer than 140,000 clones; 60% to 80% of them were counted only once. Approximately 0.74% of the sample lies in the top ten. The specimen was PBMCs. These receptors came from a boy younger than 18 in good health and CMV-seronegative.

In this sample, this clone turned up once. The chain employs TRBV2 and TRBJ1-5, with a possible D match to TRBD1 (5 bases). The CDR3 sequence is 15 residues long. Per the germline V gene, CDR1 is SNHLY and CDR2 is FYNNEI. V was shortened by 1 base and J by 7 bases, with 14 bases between the two germline ends. The CDR3 is CASSEGGPGDQPQHF. As DNA, the CDR3 is TGTGCCAGCAGTGAAGGAGGCCCGGGGGACCAGCCCCAGCATTTT.

This clone was detected only once. This chain links TRBV2 with TRBJ2-7; D gene unclear. The ends were cut back, 3 bases at V and 3 bases at J, with 6 bases in the middle. This CDR3 is built from 12 residues. CDR1 and CDR2 (germline): SNHLY, FYNNEI. The CDR3 spells CASSDNSYEQYF. The DNA for the CDR3 is TGTGCCAGCAGTGACAACAGCTACGAGCAGTACTTC.

The chain couples TRBV7-2 to TRBJ1-5, with D unresolved. The length of the CDR3 is 14 residues. Germline CDR1 reads SGHTA; CDR2 reads FQGNSA. V was cut by 4 bases and J by 0 bases, with 7 bases left in between. Here the CDR3 DNA reads TGTGCCAGCAGCTCTTACGGTAGCAATCAGCCCCAGCATTTT. This sequence encodes CASSSYGSNQPQHF.

The rearrangement joins TRBV6-5 to TRBJ2-2; weak D call: TRBD2 (6 bases). The V end was cut by 5 bases, the J end by 2 bases, with 12 bases between. Germline values: CDR1 MNHEY, CDR2 SVGAGI. This CDR3 region has 15 residues. This CDR3 is CASSRREPNTGELFF. The CDR3, as DNA: TGTGCCAGCAGTCGCCGGGAGCCTAACACCGGGGAGCTGTTTTTT.

The chain joins TRBV6-5 to TRBJ1-6, with 8 bases matching TRBD1. Germline assignment: CDR1 MNHEY and CDR2 SVGAGI. The CDR3 runs to 15 residues. The junction had 7 bases not matched to a gene; V was cut back by 2 bases and J by 10 bases. The CDR3 region has the DNA TGTGCCAGCAGTTACCTAGACAGGGGTCGGTCACCCCTCCACTTT. This translates into CASSYLDRGRSPLHF.

The chain carries TRBV6-5 and TRBJ1-4, with TRBD1 matching over 7 bases. The ends lost 6 bases at V and 6 bases at J; junction bases unmatched: 4. In germline, CDR1 is MNHEY, CDR2 SVGAGI. The CDR3 is made up of 13 amino acids. Here the CDR3 reads CASSIGTDEKLFF. The CDR3 DNA sequence: TGTGCCAGCAGCATTGGGACAGATGAAAAACTGTTTTTT.

The chain links TRBV6-1 to TRBJ2-6; D uncertain. Trimming removed 4 bases at V and 4 bases at J, with 11 bases between. The CDR3 sequence is 15 residues long. CDR1 is MNHNS, CDR2 SASEGT, per germline. Written as DNA, the CDR3 is TGTGCCAGCAGTGGAGCCTTCTCGGGGGCCAACGTCCTGACTTTC. Its translation: CASSGAFSGANVLTF.

This chain links TRBV10-3 with TRBJ2-3, with 13 bases fitting TRBD2. CDR3 length: 16 residues. V was clipped by 2 bases and J by 3 bases; unmatched bases: 2. In germline, CDR1 is ENHRY, CDR2 SYGVKD. The CDR3 region is CAISEGLAGVTDTQYF. For the CDR3, the DNA is TGTGCCATCAGTGAGGGACTAGCGGGGGTTACAGATACGCAGTATTTT.

This clone came up a few times. Here the CDR3 DNA reads TGCAGCGTTGTTAAGGACTTGAACACCGGGGAGCTGTTTTTT. This sequence encodes CSVVKDLNTGELFF. This rearrangement joins TRBV29-1 to TRBJ2-2, with TRBD2 as a possible D gene (5 bases). The CDR3 covers 14 residues. Trimming stripped 4 bases from V and 1 base from J, with 10 bases between. CDR1 SQVTM and CDR2 ANQGSEA come from the germline V gene.

The rearrangement joins TRBV11-1 to TRBJ2-2; TRBD1 aligns across 9 bases. The CDR3 runs 17 residues. Trimming removed 1 base from V and 4 bases from J; junction bases left unmatched: 7. Germline V lookup: CDR1 SGHAT, CDR2 FQDESV (reference sequence). Here the CDR3 DNA reads TGTGCCAGCAGCTTAGACAGGGGGCAAGGCGGCACCGGGGAGCTGTTTTTT. As protein: CASSLDRGQGGTGELFF.

The V and J genes are TRBV19 and TRBJ1-5; 9 bases map to TRBD1. J was trimmed by 7 bases and V by 4 bases; bases with no gene match: 5. Germline V gene data show CDR1 as LNHDA and CDR2 as SQIVND (reference sequence). This CDR3 region has 14 residues. The CDR3 DNA follows: TGTGCCAGTAGTAGGACAGGGGTCGGGCAGCCCCAGCATTTT. Its protein is CASSRTGVGQPQHF.

This rearrangement joins TRBV6-1 to TRBJ1-2, with a weak D call TRBD1 (6 bases). The CDR3 is 17 amino acids. Trimming removed 0 bases from V and 3 bases from J, with 17 bases in between. Germline V gives CDR1 MNHNS, CDR2 SASEGT. This CDR3 is CASSEAPPGASHYGYTF. CDR3 DNA: TGTGCCAGCAGTGAAGCGCCCCCAGGGGCCTCTCACTATGGCTACACCTTC.

The gene calls are TRBV19 and TRBJ2-7; the match to TRBD2 covers 9 bases. Trimming took 2 bases from V and 5 from J; bases not matched to a gene: 7. CDR1 and CDR2 (germline): LNHDA, SQIVND (reference sequence). CDR3 length equals 15 residues. The CDR3 here is CASSIQGLAWDEQYF. In DNA, the CDR3 is TGTGCCAGTAGTATACAGGGACTAGCTTGGGACGAGCAGTACTTC.

The chain links TRBV29-1 to TRBJ1-1; tentatively, D is TRBD1 (6 bases). The length of the CDR3 is 13 residues. Germline V gene data show CDR1 as SQVTM and CDR2 as ANQGSEA. Trimming removed 3 bases at V and 2 bases at J, with 10 bases between. CDR3 bases: TGCAGCGTTGACCGGACAGACAACACTGAAGCTTTCTTT. This gives the protein CSVDRTDNTEAFF.

The V gene is TRBV28, the J gene TRBJ1-5, with TRBD1 matching over 7 bases. The CDR3 consists of 12 residues. V dropped 5 bases and J dropped 9; count of bases not matched to a gene: 4. CDR1 and CDR2 (germline): MDHEN, SYDVKM. This chain's CDR3 is CASSPTGWPQHF. Written as DNA, the CDR3 is TGTGCCAGCAGTCCGACAGGGTGGCCCCAGCATTTT.

This clone appeared a few times. This sequence joins TRBV7-9 and TRBJ1-1, with a tentative D call TRBD1 (5 bases). The CDR3 spans 17 residues. The germline CDR1 and CDR2 sequences are SEHNR and FQNEAQ (reference sequence). Trimming shortened V by 2 bases and J by 0 bases, and 16 bases separated the two germline ends. CDR3 nucleotide sequence: TGTGCCAGCAGCTTACGTCTAGGGGTCGGTCTGAACACTGAAGCTTTCTTT. This codes for CASSLRLGVGLNTEAFF.

The genes are TRBV29-1 and TRBJ2-7, with a possible D match to TRBD1 (6 bases). CDR1 and CDR2 (germline): SQVTM, ANQGSEA. V was cut by 1 base and J by 4 bases, with 14 bases left in between. This CDR3 contains 14 residues. The CDR3 nucleotides are TGCAGCGTTGAAGGGGGGCCCGGGCTTTACGAGCAGTACTTC. Encoded protein: CSVEGGPGLYEQYF.

V is TRBV5-1 and J is TRBJ1-2; 7 nucleotides agree with TRBD1. Germline CDR1 reads SGHRS; CDR2 reads YFSETQ. CDR3 length: 13 amino acids. Trimming at V came to 2 bases and at J to 6 bases, leaving 4 bases not matched to a gene. In DNA form, the CDR3 reads TGCGCCAGCAGCTTTACAGGGGATCATGGCTACACCTTC. Translation gives CASSFTGDHGYTF.